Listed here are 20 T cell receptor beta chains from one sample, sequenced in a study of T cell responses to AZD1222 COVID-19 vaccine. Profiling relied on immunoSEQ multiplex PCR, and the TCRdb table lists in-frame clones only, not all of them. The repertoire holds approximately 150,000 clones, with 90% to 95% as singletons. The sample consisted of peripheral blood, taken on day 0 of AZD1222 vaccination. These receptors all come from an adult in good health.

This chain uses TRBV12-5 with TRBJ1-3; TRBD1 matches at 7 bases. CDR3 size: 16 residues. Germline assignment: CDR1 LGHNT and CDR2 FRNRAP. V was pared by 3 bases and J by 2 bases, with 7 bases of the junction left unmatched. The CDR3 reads CASGFTGDVTGNTIYF. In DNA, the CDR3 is TGTGCTAGTGGTTTCACAGGGGACGTTACTGGAAACACCATATATTTT.

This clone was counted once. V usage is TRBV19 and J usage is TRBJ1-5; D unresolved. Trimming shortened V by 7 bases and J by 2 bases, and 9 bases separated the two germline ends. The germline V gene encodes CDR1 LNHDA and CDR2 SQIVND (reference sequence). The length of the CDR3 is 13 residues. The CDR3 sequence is CASMGAGNQPQHF. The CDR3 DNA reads TGTGCCAGTATGGGTGCAGGCAATCAGCCCCAGCATTTT.

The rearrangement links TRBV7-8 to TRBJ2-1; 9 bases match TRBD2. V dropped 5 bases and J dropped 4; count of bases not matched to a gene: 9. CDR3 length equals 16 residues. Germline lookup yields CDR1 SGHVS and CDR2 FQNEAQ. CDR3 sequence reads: CASSPGSSGDYNEQFF. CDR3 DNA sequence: TGTGCCAGCAGCCCTGGGTCTAGCGGGGATTACAATGAGCAGTTCTTC.

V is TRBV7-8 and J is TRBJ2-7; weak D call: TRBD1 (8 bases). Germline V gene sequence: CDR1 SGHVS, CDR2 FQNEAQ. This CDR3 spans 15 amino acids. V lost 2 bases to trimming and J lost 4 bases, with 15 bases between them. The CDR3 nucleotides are TGTGCCAGCAGCTTAACCGACAGGGGAGGGTACGAGCAGTACTTC. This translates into CASSLTDRGGYEQYF.

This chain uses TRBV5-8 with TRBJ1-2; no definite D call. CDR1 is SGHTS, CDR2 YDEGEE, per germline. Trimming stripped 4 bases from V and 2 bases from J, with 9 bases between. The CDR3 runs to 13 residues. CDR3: CASSRTLNYGYTF. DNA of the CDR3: TGTGCCAGCAGCCGGACCTTAAACTATGGCTACACCTTC.

The CDR3: CASSAGLAGRLNSYNEQFF. The CDR3 nucleotides read TGTGCCAGCAGCGCAGGACTAGCGGGAAGACTTAATTCCTACAATGAGCAGTTCTTC. The chain links TRBV7-3 to TRBJ2-1, with 12 bases aligning to TRBD2. The V and J ends lost 5 bases and 1 base, in that order; junction bases with no gene match: 12. The CDR3 covers 19 residues. Germline V gene data show CDR1 as SGHTA and CDR2 as FQGTGA.

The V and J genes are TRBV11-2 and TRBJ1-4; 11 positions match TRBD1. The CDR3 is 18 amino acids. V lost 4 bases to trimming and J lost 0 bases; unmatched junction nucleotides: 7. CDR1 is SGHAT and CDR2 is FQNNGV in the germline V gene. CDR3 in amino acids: CASSSGTGGIATNEKLFF. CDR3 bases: TGTGCCAGCAGCTCCGGGACAGGGGGGATAGCAACTAATGAAAAACTGTTTTTT.

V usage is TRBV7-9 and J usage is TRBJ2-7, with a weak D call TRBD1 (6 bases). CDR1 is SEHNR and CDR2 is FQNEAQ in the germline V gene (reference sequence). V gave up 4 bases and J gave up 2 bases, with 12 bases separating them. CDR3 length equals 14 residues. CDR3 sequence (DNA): TGTGCCAGCAGCTCCAGGGGTCAGGCCTACGAGCAGTACTTC. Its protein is CASSSRGQAYEQYF.

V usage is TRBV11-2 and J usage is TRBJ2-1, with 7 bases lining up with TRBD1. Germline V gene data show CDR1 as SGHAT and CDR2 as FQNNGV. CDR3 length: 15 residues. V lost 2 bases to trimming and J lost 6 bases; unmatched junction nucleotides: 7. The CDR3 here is CASSLPLGQSNEQFF. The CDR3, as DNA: TGTGCCAGCAGCTTACCCCTGGGACAGTCCAATGAGCAGTTCTTC.

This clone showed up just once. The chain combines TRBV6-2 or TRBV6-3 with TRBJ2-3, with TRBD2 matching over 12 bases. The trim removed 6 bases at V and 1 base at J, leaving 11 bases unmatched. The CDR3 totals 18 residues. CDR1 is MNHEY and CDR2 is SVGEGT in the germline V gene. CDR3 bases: TGTGCCAGCAGCCCAACTAGCGGGAGGCCGACCCGCACAGATACGCAGTATTTT. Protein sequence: CASSPTSGRPTRTDTQYF.

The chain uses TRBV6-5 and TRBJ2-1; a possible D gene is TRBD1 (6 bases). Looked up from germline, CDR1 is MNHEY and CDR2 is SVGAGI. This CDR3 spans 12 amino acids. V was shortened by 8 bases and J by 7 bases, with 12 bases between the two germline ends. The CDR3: CASGRGKNEQFF. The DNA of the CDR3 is TGTGCCAGCGGCAGGGGCAAAAATGAGCAGTTCTTC.

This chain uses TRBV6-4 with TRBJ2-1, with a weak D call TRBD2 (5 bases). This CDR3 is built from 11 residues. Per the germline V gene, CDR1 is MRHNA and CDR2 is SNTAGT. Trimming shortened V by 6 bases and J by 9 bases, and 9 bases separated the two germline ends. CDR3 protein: CASSTSGEQFF. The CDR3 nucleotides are TGTGCCAGCAGCACAAGCGGTGAGCAGTTCTTC.

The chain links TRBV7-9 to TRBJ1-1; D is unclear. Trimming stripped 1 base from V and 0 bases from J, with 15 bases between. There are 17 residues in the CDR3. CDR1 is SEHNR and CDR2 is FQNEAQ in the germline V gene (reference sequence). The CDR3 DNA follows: TGTGCCAGCAGCTTAGAGAGGAGGGTAACCATGAACACTGAAGCTTTCTTT. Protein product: CASSLERRVTMNTEAFF.

This chain's CDR3 is CASSLEASGGRYNEQFF. The DNA of the CDR3 is TGTGCCAGCAGCTTAGAGGCTAGCGGGGGGAGGTACAATGAGCAGTTCTTC. This chain links TRBV7-2 with TRBJ2-1; TRBD2 agrees at 11 bases. Per the germline V gene, CDR1 is SGHTA and CDR2 is FQGNSA. The CDR3 is 17 residues long. J was trimmed by 4 bases and V by 1 base; bases with no gene match: 6.

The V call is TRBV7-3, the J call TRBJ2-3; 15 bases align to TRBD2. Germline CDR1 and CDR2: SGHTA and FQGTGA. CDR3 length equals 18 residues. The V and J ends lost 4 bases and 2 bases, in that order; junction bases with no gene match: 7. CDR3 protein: CASSSGLAGGAVTDTQYF. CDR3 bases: TGTGCCAGCAGCTCGGGACTAGCGGGGGGTGCAGTCACAGATACGCAGTATTTT.

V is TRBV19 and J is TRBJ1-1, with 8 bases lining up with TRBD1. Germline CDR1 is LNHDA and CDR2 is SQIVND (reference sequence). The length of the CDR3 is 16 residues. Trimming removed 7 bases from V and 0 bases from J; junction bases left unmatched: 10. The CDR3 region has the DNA TGTGCCAGTACCCGATCAGGGGGCGCCATGAACACTGAAGCTTTCTTT. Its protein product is CASTRSGGAMNTEAFF.

The CDR3 DNA follows: TGTGCCAGCAGCCTACCGGGACAGCTCTATGGCTACACCTTC. It yields the protein CASSLPGQLYGYTF. The V gene is TRBV5-6, the J gene TRBJ1-2; TRBD1 matches at 7 bases. The V and J ends lost 4 bases and 4 bases, in that order; junction bases with no gene match: 7. In germline, CDR1 is SGHDT, CDR2 YYEEEE. The CDR3 has 14 amino acids. Full variable domain (remainder filled in from reference TRBV5-6 and TRBJ1-2): DAGVTQSPTHLIKTRGQQVTLRCSPKSGHDTVSWYQQALGQGPQFIFQYYEEEERQRGNFPDRFSGHQFPNYSSELNVNALLLGDSALYLCASSLPGQLYGYTFGSGTRLTVV.

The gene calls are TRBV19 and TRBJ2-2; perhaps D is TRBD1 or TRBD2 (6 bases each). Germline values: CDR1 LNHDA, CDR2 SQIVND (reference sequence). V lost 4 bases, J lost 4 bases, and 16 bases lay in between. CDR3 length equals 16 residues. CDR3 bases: TGTGCCAGTAGTACAGGGGACTTCTTAGGCACCGGGGAGCTGTTTTTT. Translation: CASSTGDFLGTGELFF.

The CDR3 loop reads CASSQTQGIEDTIYF. In nucleotides, the CDR3 is TGCGCCAGCAGCCAAACTCAAGGAATCGAGGACACCATATATTTT. The chain employs TRBV4-1 and TRBJ1-3; D gene unclear. The CDR3 totals 15 residues. Per the germline V gene, CDR1 is MGHRA and CDR2 is YSYEKL. The V end lost 2 bases, the J end lost 8 bases, and 16 bases lay between the germline ends.

This CDR3 reads CASSLAPYNEQFF. In nucleotides, the CDR3 is TGTGCCAGCAGCTTAGCCCCCTACAATGAGCAGTTCTTC. The chain carries TRBV7-9 and TRBJ2-1; D remains unclear. Germline-derived CDR1 and CDR2 are SEHNR and FQNEAQ (reference sequence). Trimming took 0 bases from V and 2 from J, leaving 2 bases between them. The CDR3 covers 13 residues. The full variable domain, in which reference TRBV7-9 and TRBJ2-1 provide the parts outside the CDR3, is DTGVSQNPRHKITKRGQNVTFRCDPISEHNRLYWYRQTLGQGPEFLTYFQNEAQLEKSRLLSDRFSAERPKGSFSTLEIQRTEQGDSAMYLCASSLAPYNEQFFGPGTRLTVL.